These 11 T cell receptor beta chains came from one sample sequenced in a study of T-cell reconstitution after alpha-beta-depleted transplantation in children. Construction of the TCRbeta library involved unique molecular identifiers. TCRdb called the PCR reads again in MiXCR, with one record for every CDR3 protein. The data hold around 300,000 distinct CDR3 sequences, with approximately 10% observed a single time. The sequencing used peripheral blood, collected 180 days after TCRalphabeta/CD19-depleted stem cell transplant. These receptors all come from a male patient under 10 years old who had a stem cell transplant for chronic granulomatous disease, so the T cells may come from the graft donor.

Ten or more counts support this clonotype. This chain links TRBV20-1 with TRBJ2-5, with D maybe TRBD1 (5 bases). CDR3 length: 12 amino acids. Germline CDR1 reads DFQATT; CDR2 reads SNEGSKA (reference sequence). The V and J ends lost 3 bases and 4 bases respectively, with 9 bases between them. Written as DNA, the CDR3 is TGCAGTGCTAGCAGGGAACGAGAGACCCAGTACTTC. This sequence encodes CSASRERETQYF.

A word on this clonotype: The germline gene is not matched at one end of the junction; a read error may be the cause. The chain employs TRBV30 and TRBJ2-3; D is perhaps TRBD2 (6 bases). The germline V gene encodes CDR1 GTSNPN and CDR2 SVGIG (reference sequence). The CDR3 has 12 residues. The CDR3 DNA follows: TGTGCCCGGAGGGAGCCCACAGATACGCAGTATTTT. It codes for CARREPTDTQYF. Based on the CDR3 plus reference TRBV30 and TRBJ2-3, the full variable domain is SQTIHQWPATLVQPVGSPLSLECTVEGTSNPNLYWYRQAAGRGLQLLFYSVGIGQISSEVPQNLSASRPQDRQFILSSKKLLLSDSGFYLCARREPTDTQYFGPGTRLTVL.

This clonotype was counted ten times or more. The chain is built from TRBV29-1 and TRBJ2-5; 9 bases fit TRBD2. CDR1 is SQVTM and CDR2 is ANQGSEA in the germline V gene. Germline trimming cut 5 bases from V and 5 bases from J; bases unmatched to any gene: 9. The CDR3 spans 14 residues. The chain's CDR3 is CSVFGGRVHETQYF. The DNA of the CDR3 is TGCAGCGTTTTTGGCGGGAGGGTTCACGAGACCCAGTACTTC.

This clonotype was counted many times. The chain carries TRBV12-3 or TRBV12-4 and TRBJ2-1; no firm D call. The CDR3 totals 13 residues. Trimming left V 3 bases short and J 8 bases short, with 11 bases between. CDR3 sequence: CASSFNLLHEQFF. The CDR3 DNA follows: TGTGCCAGCAGTTTTAACCTTCTTCATGAGCAGTTCTTC.

The chain employs TRBV6-2 or TRBV6-3 and TRBJ1-5, with D maybe TRBD1 (5 bases). Germline loops: CDR1 MNHEY, CDR2 SVGEGT. This CDR3 comprises 15 residues. V lost 6 bases, J lost 4 bases, and 16 bases lay in between. This CDR3 is CASSLPQGRNQPQHF. The CDR3 region has the DNA TGTGCCAGCAGCCTCCCTCAGGGACGGAATCAGCCCCAGCATTTT.

This clonotype was recorded at least ten times. In DNA form, the CDR3 reads TGTGCCAGCAGCCCCGATGTAAGGAGCGAGCAGTACTTC. Translation gives CASSPDVRSEQYF. The chain employs TRBV7-9 and TRBJ2-7; D gene ambiguous. Trimming removed 5 bases from V and 6 bases from J, with 14 bases in between. CDR3 length equals 13 residues. The V gene's germline CDR1 is SEHNR and CDR2 FQNEAQ (reference sequence).

This clonotype was detected many times. The chain joins TRBV5-1 to TRBJ1-1, with D possibly matching TRBD1 (6 bases). The CDR3 consists of 13 residues. Per the germline V gene, CDR1 is SGHRS and CDR2 is YFSETQ. V lost 1 base to trimming and J lost 5 bases, with 9 bases between them. Written as DNA, the CDR3 is TGCGCCAGCAGCTTGACAGGGCGGACTGAAGCTTTCTTT. It yields the protein CASSLTGRTEAFF.

The chain joins TRBV2 to TRBJ1-3, with D hard to call. V dropped 3 bases and J dropped 2 bases, with 8 bases sitting between them. The CDR3 has 14 amino acids. In germline, CDR1 is SNHLY, CDR2 FYNNEI. The CDR3 is CASSDGLAGNTIYF. The CDR3, as DNA: TGTGCCAGCAGTGATGGACTAGCTGGAAACACCATATATTTT.

In its sample, this clonotype was seen many times. The rearrangement joins TRBV12-3 or TRBV12-4 to TRBJ2-1; D may be TRBD1 or TRBD2 (8 bases each). The CDR3 sequence is 20 residues long. V was pared by 4 bases and J by 15 bases, with 40 bases between. CDR3 amino acids: CASSWTGTGVRLAGLGIRFF. The CDR3 nucleotides are TGTGCCAGCAGTTGGACCGGGACAGGAGTTCGCCTAGCGGGCTTAGGGATAAGGTTCTTC.

This clonotype was counted ten times or more. The CDR3 DNA sequence: TGTGCCAGCAGCCGATCGAAATCGGAGACCCAGTACTTC. This codes for CASSRSKSETQYF. This chain joins TRBV7-9 and TRBJ2-5; D gene ambiguous. The CDR3 consists of 13 residues. Germline V gene lookup returns CDR1 SEHNR and CDR2 FQNEAQ (reference sequence). V was shortened by 5 bases and J by 5 bases, with 12 bases between the two germline ends.

This clonotype has at least ten counts. This chain connects TRBV5-5 to TRBJ2-6; D possibly corresponds to TRBD2 (6 bases). Germline assignment: CDR1 SGHKS and CDR2 YYEKEE (reference sequence). CDR3 length: 16 residues. V dropped 2 bases and J dropped 2 bases, with 11 bases sitting between them. CDR3 sequence reads: CASSFGGIPGANVLTF. CDR3 bases: TGTGCCAGCAGCTTTGGAGGGATACCTGGGGCCAACGTCCTGACTTTC.